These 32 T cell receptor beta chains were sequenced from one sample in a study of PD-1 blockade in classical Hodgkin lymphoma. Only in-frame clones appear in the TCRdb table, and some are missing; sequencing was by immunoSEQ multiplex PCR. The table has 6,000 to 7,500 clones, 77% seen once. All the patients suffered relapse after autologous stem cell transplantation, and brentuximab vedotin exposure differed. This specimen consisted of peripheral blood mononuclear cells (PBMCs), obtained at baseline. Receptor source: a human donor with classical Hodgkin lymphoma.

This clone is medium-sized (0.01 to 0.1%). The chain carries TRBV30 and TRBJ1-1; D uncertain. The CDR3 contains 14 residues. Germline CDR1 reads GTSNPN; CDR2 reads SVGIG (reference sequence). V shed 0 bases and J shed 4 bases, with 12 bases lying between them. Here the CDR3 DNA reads TGTGCCTGGAGTGTCCTGGGGTGGGCCACTGAAGCTTTCTTT. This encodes CAWSVLGWATEAFF.

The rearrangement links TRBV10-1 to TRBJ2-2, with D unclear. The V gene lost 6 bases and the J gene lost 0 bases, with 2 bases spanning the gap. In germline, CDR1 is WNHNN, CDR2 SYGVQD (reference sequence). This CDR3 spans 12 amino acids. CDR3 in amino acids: CASRTNTGELFF. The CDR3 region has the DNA TGCGCCAGCAGGACGAACACCGGGGAGCTGTTTTTT.

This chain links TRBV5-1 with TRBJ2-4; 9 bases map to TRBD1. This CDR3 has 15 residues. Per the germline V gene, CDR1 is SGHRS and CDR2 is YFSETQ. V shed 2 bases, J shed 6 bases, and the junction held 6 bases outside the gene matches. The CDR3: CASSFGTGHVNIQYF. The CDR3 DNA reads TGCGCCAGCAGCTTCGGGACAGGGCACGTAAACATTCAGTACTTC.

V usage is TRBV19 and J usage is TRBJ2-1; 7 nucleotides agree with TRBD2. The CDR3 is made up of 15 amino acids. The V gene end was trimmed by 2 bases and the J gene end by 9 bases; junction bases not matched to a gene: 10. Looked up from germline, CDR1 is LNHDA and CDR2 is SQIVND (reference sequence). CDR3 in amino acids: CASSISGASGIEQFF. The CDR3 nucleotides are TGTGCCAGTAGTATAAGTGGGGCTAGCGGAATTGAGCAGTTCTTC.

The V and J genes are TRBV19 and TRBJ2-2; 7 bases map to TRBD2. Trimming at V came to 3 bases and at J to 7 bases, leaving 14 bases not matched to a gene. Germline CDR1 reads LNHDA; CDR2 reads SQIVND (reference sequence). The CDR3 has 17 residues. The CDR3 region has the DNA TGTGCCAGTAGTATTTTCCGCAGGGAGGGGAATGGCGGGGAGCTGTTTTTT. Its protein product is CASSIFRREGNGGELFF.

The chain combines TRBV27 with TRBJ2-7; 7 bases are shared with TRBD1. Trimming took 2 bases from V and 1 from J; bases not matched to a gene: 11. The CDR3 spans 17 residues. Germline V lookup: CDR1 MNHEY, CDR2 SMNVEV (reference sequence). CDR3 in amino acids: CASSLGWGQGVSYEQYF. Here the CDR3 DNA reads TGTGCCAGCAGTTTAGGGTGGGGGCAGGGGGTTTCCTACGAGCAGTACTTC.

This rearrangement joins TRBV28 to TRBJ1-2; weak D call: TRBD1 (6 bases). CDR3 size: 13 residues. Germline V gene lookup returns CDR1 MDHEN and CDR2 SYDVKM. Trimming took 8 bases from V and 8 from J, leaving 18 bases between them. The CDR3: CASCITGKSGYTF. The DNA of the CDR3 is TGTGCCAGCTGTATCACAGGGAAATCCGGCTACACCTTC.

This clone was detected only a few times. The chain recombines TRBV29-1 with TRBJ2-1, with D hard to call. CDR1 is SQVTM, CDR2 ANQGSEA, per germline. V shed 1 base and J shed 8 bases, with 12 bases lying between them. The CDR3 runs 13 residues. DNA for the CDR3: TGCAGCGTTGAAGTTTGGCCAAGCGATGAGCAGTTCTTC. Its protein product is CSVEVWPSDEQFF.

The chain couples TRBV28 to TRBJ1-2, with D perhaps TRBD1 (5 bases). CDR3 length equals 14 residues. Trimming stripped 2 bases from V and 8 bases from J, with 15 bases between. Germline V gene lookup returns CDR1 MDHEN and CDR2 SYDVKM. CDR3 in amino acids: CASSLEDRLGGYTF. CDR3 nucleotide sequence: TGTGCCAGCAGTTTAGAAGACAGACTAGGAGGCTACACCTTC.

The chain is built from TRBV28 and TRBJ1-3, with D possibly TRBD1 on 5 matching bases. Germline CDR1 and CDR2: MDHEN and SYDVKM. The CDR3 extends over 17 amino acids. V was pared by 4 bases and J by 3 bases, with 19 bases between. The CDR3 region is CASSSLLRDFGGNTIYF. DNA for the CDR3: TGTGCCAGCAGTTCCCTGCTTCGGGACTTCGGTGGAAACACCATATATTTT.

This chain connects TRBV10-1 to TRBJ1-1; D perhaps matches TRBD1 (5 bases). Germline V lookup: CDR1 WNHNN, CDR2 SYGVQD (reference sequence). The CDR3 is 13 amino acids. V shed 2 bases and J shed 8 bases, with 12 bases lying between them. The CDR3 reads CASSEGGRAEAFF. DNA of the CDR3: TGCGCCAGCAGTGAGGGGGGGAGGGCCGAAGCTTTCTTT.

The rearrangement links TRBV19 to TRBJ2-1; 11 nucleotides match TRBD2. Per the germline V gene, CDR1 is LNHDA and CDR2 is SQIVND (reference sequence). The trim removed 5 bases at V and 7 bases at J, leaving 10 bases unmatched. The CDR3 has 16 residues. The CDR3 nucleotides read TGTGCCAGTAGTCACAATGGACTAGCGGGCCATAATGAGCAGTTCTTC. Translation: CASSHNGLAGHNEQFF.

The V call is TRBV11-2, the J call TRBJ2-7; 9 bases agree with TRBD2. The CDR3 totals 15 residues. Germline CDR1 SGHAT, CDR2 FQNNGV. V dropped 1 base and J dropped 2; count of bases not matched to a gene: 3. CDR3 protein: CASSLASGGTYEQYF. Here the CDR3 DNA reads TGTGCCAGCAGCTTAGCCAGCGGGGGGACCTACGAGCAGTACTTC.

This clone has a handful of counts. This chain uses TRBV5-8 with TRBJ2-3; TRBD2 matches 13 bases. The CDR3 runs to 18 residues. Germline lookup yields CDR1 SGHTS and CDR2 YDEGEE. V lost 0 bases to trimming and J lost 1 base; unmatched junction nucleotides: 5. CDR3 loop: CASSLAVTSGGRTDTQYF. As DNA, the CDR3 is TGTGCCAGCAGCTTGGCGGTGACTAGCGGGGGGCGCACAGATACGCAGTATTTT.

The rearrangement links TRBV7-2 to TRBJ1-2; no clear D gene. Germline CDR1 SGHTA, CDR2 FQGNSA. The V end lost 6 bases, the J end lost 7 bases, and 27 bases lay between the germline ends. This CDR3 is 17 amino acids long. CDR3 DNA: TGTGCCAGCAGTTCAAAAAAATCCACCGGGTTCCGGGGTGGCTACACCTTC. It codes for CASSSKKSTGFRGGYTF.

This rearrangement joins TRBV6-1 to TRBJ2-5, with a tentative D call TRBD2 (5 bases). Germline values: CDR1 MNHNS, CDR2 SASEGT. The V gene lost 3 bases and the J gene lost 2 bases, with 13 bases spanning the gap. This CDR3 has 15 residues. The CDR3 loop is CASSETFGLQETQYF. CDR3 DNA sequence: TGTGCCAGCAGTGAGACCTTCGGACTTCAAGAGACCCAGTACTTC.

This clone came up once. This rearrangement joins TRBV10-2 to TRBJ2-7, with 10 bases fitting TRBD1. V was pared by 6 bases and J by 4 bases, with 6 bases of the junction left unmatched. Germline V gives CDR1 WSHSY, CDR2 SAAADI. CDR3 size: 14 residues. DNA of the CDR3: TGCGCCAGCAGAGGGACAGGGGAAAAGTACGAGCAGTACTTC. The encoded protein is CASRGTGEKYEQYF.

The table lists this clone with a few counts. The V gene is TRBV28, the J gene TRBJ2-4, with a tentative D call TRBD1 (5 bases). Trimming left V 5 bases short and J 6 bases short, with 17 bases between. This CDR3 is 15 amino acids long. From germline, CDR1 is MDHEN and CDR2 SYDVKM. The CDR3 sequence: CASSETATPLNIQYF. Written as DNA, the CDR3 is TGTGCCAGCAGTGAGACAGCCACTCCCTTAAACATTCAGTACTTC.

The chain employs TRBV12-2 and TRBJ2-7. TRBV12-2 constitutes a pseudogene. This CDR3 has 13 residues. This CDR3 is CASSPMESYEQYF. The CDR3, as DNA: TGTGCCAGCAGCCCAATGGAATCCTACGAGCAGTACTTC.

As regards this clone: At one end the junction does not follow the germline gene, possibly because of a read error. This chain's CDR3 is CASSFLAGATNTQYF. The CDR3 nucleotides are TGCGCCAGCAGCTTTCTAGCGGGAGCCACAAATACGCAGTATTTT. The chain uses TRBV5-1 and TRBJ2-3, with 10 bases lining up with TRBD2. CDR3 length: 15 residues. Germline V gene sequence: CDR1 SGHRS, CDR2 YFSETQ.

The CDR3 sequence is CASSEITAGTEAFF. The CDR3 DNA is TGTGCCAGCAGTGAAATCACAGCGGGGACTGAAGCTTTCTTT. The chain couples TRBV2 to TRBJ1-1, with D hard to call. Trimming left V 2 bases short and J 5 bases short, with 12 bases between. Germline V gene data show CDR1 as SNHLY and CDR2 as FYNNEI. The CDR3 loop spans 14 amino acids.

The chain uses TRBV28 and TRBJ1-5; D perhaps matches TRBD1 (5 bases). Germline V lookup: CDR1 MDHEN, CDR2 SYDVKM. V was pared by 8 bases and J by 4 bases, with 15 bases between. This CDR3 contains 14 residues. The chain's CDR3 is CASLLGGPNQPQHF. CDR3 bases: TGTGCCAGCTTACTCGGGGGACCGAATCAGCCCCAGCATTTT. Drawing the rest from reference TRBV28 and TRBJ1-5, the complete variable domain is DVKVTQSSRYLVKRTGEKVFLECVQDMDHENMFWYRQDPGLGLRLIYFSYDVKMKEKGDIPEGYSVSREKKERFSLILESASTNQTSMYLCASLLGGPNQPQHFGDGTRLSIL.

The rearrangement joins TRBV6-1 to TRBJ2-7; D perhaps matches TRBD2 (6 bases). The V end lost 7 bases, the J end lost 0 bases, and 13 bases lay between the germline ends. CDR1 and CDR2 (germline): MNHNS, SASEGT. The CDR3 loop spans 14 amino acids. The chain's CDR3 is CASTGDLVSYEQYF. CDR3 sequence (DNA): TGTGCCAGCACCGGGGACTTGGTCTCCTACGAGCAGTACTTC.

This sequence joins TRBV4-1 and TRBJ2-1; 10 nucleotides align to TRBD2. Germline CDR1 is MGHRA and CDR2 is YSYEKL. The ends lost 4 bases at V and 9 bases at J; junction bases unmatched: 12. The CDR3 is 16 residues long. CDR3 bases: TGCGCCAGCAGCCCAACGGCTAGCGGGAGTGGGGGTGAGCAGTTCTTC. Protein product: CASSPTASGSGGEQFF.

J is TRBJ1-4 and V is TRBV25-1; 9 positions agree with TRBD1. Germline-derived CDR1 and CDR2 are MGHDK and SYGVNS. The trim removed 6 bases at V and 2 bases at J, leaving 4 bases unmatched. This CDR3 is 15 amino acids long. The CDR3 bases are TGTGCCAGCAGAGGGACAGGGAAGACTAATGAAAAACTGTTTTTT. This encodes CASRGTGKTNEKLFF.

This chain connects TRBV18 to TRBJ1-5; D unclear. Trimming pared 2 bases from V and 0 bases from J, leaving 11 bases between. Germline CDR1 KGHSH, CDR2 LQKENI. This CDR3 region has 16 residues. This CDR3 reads CASSPDWENSNQPQHF. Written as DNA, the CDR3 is TGTGCCAGCTCACCAGACTGGGAGAATAGCAATCAGCCCCAGCATTTT.

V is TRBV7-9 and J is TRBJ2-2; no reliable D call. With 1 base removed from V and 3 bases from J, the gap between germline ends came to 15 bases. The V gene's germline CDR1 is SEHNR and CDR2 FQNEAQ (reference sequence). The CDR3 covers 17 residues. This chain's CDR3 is CASSLDPHDGYTGELFF. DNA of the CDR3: TGTGCCAGCAGCTTAGACCCCCACGACGGGTACACCGGGGAGCTGTTTTTT.

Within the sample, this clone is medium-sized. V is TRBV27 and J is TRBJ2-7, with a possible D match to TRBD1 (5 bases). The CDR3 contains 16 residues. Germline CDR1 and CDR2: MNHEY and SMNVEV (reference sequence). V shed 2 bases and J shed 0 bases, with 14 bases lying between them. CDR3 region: CASSLLPGSYSYEQYF. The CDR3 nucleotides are TGTGCCAGCAGTTTACTCCCAGGGTCATACTCCTACGAGCAGTACTTC.

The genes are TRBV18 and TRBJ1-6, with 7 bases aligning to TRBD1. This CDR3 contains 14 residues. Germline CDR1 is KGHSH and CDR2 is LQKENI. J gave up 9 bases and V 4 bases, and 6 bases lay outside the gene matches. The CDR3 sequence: CASSLDRAGSPLHF. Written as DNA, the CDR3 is TGTGCCAGCTCACTTGACAGGGCCGGTTCACCCCTCCACTTT.

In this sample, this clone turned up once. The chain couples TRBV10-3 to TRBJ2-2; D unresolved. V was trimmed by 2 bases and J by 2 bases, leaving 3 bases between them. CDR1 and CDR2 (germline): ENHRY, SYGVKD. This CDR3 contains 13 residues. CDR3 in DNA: TGTGCCATCAGTGAGGACAACACCGGGGAGCTGTTTTTT. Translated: CAISEDNTGELFF.

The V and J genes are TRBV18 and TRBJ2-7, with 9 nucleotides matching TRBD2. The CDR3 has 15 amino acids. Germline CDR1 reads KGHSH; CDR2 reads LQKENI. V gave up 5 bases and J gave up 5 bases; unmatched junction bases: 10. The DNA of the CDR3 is TGTGCCAGCTCATCCATAGCGGGAGAGTTCAACGAGCAGTACTTC. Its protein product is CASSSIAGEFNEQYF.

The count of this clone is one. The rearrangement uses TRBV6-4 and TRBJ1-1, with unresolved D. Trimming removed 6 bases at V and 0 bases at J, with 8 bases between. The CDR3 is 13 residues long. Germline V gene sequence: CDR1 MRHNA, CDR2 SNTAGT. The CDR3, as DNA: TGTGCCAGCAGCCGAGAAGTGAACACTGAAGCTTTCTTT. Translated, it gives CASSREVNTEAFF.